This T cell receptor (beta chain) is from a study of blood T cells in healthy people across ages. Per the germline V gene, CDR1 is MGHDK and CDR2 is SYGVNS. The CDR3 extends over 15 amino acids. The V end lost 1 base, the J end lost 3 bases, and 9 bases lay between the germline ends. With a J-beta primer mix and a sample-barcoded 5' primer, a second PCR ran roughly 6 to 11 cycles. No fewer than 2.5 million CDR3-containing paired-end reads came from each sample. TCRdb re-called the 5' RACE reads through MiXCR, storing one row per CDR3 protein. Among 700,000 to 800,000 distinct CDR3 sequences listed, around 40% were seen once.

This TCR derives from a woman aged 55-70 years in good health. V gene TRBV25-1 combines with J gene TRBJ1-4, with D hard to call. What was sequenced was blood. CDR3 in amino acids: CASSEWRAANEKLFF. CDR3 DNA sequence: TGTGCCAGCAGTGAATGGAGGGCTGCTAATGAAAAACTGTTTTTT.